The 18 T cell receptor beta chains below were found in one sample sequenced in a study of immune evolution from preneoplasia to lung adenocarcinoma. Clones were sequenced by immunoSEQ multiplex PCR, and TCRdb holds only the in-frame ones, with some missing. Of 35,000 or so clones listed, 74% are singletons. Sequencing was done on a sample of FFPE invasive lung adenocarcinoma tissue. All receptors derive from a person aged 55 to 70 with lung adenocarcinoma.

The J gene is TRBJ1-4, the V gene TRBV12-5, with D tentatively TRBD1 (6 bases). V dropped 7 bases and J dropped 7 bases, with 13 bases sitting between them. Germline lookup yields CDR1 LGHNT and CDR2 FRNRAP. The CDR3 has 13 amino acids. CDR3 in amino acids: CASAAQGLEKLFF. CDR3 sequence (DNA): TGTGCTAGTGCCGCGCAGGGGCTTGAAAAACTGTTTTTT.

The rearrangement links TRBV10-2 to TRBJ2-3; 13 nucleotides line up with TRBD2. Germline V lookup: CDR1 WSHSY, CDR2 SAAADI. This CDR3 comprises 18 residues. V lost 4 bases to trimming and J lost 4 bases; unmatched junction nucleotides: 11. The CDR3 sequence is CASSGRYKGLAGADTQYF. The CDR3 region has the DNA TGCGCCAGCAGTGGAAGGTACAAAGGACTAGCGGGAGCAGATACGCAGTATTTT.

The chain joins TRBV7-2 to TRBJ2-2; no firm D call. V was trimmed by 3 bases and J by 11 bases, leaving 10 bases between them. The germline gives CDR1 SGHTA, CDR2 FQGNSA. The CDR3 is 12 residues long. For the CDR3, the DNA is TGTGCCAGCAGCTTTCCCTTTCGAGAGCTGTTTTTT. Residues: CASSFPFRELFF.

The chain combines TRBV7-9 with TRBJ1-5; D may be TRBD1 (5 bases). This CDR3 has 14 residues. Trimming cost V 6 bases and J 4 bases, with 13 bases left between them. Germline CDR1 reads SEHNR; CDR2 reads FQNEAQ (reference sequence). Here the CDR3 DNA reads TGTGCCAGCAGGCCTATCGGGGGGAATCAGCCCCAGCATTTT. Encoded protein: CASRPIGGNQPQHF.

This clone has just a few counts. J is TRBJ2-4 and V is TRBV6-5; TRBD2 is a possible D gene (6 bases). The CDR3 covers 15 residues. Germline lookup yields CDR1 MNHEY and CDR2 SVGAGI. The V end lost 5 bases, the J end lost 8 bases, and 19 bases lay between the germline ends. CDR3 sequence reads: CASSPPGGLGDIQYF. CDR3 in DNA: TGTGCCAGCAGTCCCCCCGGAGGGTTAGGAGACATTCAGTACTTC.

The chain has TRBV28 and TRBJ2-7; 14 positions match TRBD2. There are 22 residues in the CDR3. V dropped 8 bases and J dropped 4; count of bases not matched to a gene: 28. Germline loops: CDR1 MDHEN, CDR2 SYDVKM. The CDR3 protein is CASPPQGGLAGVGGSWVYEQYF. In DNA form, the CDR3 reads TGTGCCAGCCCACCGCAGGGGGGACTAGCGGGAGTTGGGGGGAGTTGGGTGTACGAGCAGTACTTC.

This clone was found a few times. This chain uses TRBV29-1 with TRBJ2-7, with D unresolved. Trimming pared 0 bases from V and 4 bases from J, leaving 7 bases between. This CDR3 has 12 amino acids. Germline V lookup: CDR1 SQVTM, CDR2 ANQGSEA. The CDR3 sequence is CSVEDHAYEQYF. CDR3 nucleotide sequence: TGCAGCGTTGAAGATCATGCTTACGAGCAGTACTTC.

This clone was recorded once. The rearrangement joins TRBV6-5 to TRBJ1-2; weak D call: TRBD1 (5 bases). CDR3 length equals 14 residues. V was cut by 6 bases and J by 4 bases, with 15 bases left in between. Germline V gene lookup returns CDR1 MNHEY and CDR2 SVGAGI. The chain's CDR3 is CASRRGVVGYGYTF. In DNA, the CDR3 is TGTGCCAGCAGAAGAGGGGTTGTAGGCTATGGCTACACCTTC.

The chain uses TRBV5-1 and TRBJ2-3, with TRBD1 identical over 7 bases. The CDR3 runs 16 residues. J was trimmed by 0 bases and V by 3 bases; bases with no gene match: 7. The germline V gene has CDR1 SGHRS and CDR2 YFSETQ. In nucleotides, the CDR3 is TGCGCCAGCAGCTCTCGACAGGGAAGGAGCACAGATACGCAGTATTTT. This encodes CASSSRQGRSTDTQYF.

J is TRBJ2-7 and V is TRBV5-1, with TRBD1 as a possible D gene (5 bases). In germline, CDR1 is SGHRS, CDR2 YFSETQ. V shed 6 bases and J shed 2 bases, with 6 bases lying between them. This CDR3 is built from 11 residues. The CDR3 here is CASKGTYEQYF. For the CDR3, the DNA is TGCGCCAGCAAGGGGACCTACGAGCAGTACTTC.

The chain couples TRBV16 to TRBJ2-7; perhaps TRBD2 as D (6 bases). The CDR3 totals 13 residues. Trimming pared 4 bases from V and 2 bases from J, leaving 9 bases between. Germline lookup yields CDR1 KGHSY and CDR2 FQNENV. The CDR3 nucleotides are TGTGCCAGCAGCCCTGGAGGGGCCTACGAGCAGTACTTC. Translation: CASSPGGAYEQYF.

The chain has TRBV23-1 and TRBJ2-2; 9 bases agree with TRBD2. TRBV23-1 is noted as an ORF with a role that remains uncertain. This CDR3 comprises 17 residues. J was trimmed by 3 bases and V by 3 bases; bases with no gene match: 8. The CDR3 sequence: CASSHIPGLADTGELFF. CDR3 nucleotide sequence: TGCGCCAGCAGTCATATCCCGGGACTAGCTGACACCGGGGAGCTGTTTTTT.

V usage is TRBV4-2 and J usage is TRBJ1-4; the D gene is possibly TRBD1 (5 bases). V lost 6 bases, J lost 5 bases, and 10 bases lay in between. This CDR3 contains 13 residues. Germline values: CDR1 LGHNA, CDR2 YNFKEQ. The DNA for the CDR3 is TGTGCCAGCAGTCGGACAAGGAATGAAAAACTGTTTTTT. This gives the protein CASSRTRNEKLFF.

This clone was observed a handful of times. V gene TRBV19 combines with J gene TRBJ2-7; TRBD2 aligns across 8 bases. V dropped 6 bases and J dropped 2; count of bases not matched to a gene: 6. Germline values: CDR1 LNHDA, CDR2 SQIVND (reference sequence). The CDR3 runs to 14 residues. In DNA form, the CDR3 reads TGTGCCAGTAGGACGGGAGGGTTCCCCTACGAGCAGTACTTC. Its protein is CASRTGGFPYEQYF. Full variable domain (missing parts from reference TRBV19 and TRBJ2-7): DGGITQSPKYLFRKEGQNVTLSCEQNLNHDAMYWYRQDPGQGLRLIYYSQIVNDFQKGDIAEGYSVSREKKESFPLTVTSAQKNPTAFYLCASRTGGFPYEQYFGPGTRLTVT.

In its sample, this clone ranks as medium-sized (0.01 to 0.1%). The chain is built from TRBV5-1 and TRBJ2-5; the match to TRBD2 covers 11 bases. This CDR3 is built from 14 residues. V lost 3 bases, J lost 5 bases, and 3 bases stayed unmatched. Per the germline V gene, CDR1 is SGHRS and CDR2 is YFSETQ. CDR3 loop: CASSSTSGVETQYF. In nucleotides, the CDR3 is TGCGCCAGCAGCTCGACTAGCGGGGTCGAGACCCAGTACTTC.

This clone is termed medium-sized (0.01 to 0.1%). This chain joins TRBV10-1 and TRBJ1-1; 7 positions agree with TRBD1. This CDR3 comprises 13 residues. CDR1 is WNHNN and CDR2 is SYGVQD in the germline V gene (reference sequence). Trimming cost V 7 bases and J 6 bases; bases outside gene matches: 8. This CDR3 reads CASTDREEAEAFF. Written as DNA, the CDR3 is TGCGCCAGCACCGACAGGGAGGAGGCTGAAGCTTTCTTT.

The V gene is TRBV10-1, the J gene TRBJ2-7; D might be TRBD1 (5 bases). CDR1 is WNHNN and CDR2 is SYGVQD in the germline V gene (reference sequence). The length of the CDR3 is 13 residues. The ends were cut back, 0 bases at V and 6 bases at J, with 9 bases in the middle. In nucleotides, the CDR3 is TGCGCCAGCAGTGAGTCTTTTAGGGGCGAGCAGTACTTC. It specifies CASSESFRGEQYF.

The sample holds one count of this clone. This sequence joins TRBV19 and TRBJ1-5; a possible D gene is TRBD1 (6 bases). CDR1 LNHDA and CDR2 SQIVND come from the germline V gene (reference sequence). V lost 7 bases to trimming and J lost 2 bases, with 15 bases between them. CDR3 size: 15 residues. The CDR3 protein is CASKEWGARNQPQHF. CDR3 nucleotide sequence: TGTGCCAGTAAGGAGTGGGGGGCTCGCAATCAGCCCCAGCATTTT.